This TCR beta chain was sequenced during a study of blood T cell repertoires in COVID-19. Study summary: The origin of the acute and convalescent COVID-19 samples was the United States, Italy and Spain. Sample material is recorded as cDNA or gDNA derived from T cells, B-cell-depleted T cells, or PBMCs.

Original handling: From reference gene primer amplification, estimates of nucleated cell counts were derived. Assay: immunoSEQ multiplex PCR; the TCRdb copy retains only in-frame clones and omits some. D and trimming were read from the DNA, whereas the V and J calls and clone size are those reported in that table. The table has 90,000 to 120,000 clones, about 91% seen once. Material for sequencing was peripheral blood. The source is a man aged 50 or older with active or convalescent COVID-19.

The CDR3, as DNA: TGTGCCAGCAGCCGGACAGTCTACTACGAGCAGTACTTC. Amino acid sequence: CASSRTVYYEQYF. This sequence joins TRBV14 and TRBJ2-7, with a weak D call TRBD1 (6 bases). CDR1 and CDR2 (germline): SGHDN, FVKESK. CDR3 length: 13 residues. Trimming cost V 4 bases and J 3 bases, with 10 bases left between them.